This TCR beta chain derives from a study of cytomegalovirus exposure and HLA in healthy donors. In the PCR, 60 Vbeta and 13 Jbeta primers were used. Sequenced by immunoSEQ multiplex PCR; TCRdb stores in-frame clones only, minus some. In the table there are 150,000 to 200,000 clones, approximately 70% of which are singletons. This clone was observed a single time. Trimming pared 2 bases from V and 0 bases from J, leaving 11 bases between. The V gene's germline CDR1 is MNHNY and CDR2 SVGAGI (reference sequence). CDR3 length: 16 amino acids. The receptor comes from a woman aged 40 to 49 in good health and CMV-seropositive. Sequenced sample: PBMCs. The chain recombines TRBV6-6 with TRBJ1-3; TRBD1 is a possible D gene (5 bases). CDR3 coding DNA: TGTGCCAGCAGTTACAGGGAAGGGGCCTCTGGAAACACCATATATTTT. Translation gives CASSYREGASGNTIYF.